The next 20 T cell receptor beta chains were all read from a single sample in a study of graft-versus-host responses after intestinal transplantation. The repertoire was sequenced with immunoSEQ multiplex PCR; TCRdb's copy has only in-frame clones and lacks some. Among roughly 45,000 clones listed, roughly 95% were seen once. The sequenced sample was PBMCs, obtained around 330 days after intestinal transplant. These receptors were obtained from a human patient who received an intestinal transplant, so some T cells may come from the graft donor.

The chain has TRBV2 and TRBJ2-2; TRBD1 matches at 7 bases. The CDR3 sequence is 15 residues long. Per the germline V gene, CDR1 is SNHLY and CDR2 is FYNNEI. J lost 2 bases, V lost 4 bases, and 4 bases had no gene match. The CDR3 DNA sequence: TGTGCCAGCAGTGGGACAGGCCAAAACACCGGGGAGCTGTTTTTT. Amino acid sequence: CASSGTGQNTGELFF.

Details on this clone: An end of the junction differs from the germline gene, which may be a read error. The J gene is TRBJ2-5, the V gene TRBV6-5; 7 nucleotides match TRBD2. The CDR3 runs to 14 residues. The germline V gene has CDR1 MNHEY and CDR2 SVGAGI. Written as DNA, the CDR3 is TGTGCCAGCAGACTTCTCGGGGGGTCAGAGACCCAGCACTTC. Translating it yields CASRLLGGSETQHF.

The chain couples TRBV19 to TRBJ2-5, with no clear D. The tail of the sequence fits TRBJ2-7 better, so the J call may be wrong. This CDR3 has 15 residues. CDR1 and CDR2 from the germline V gene are LNHDA and SQIVND (reference sequence). The DNA for the CDR3 is TGTGCCAGTAGTAGGCAGGTTGGACCCCTCTACGAGCAGTACTTC. Its protein product is CASSRQVGPLYEQYF.

This clone appeared a single time. This chain uses TRBV5-5 with TRBJ2-3; 11 nucleotides agree with TRBD2. The CDR3 has 16 residues. Germline V CDR1 and CDR2: SGHKS, YYEKEE (reference sequence). After removal of 5 bases from V and 7 bases from J, the junction contained 12 bases not matched to a gene. The CDR3 nucleotides are TGTGCCAGCAGTTATATTAGCGGGGGGGCAAGGAATACGCAGTATTTT. Translation: CASSYISGGARNTQYF.

This chain connects TRBV10-3 to TRBJ2-7; TRBD1 matches 8 bases. The CDR3 has 15 residues. Trimming took 1 base from V and 3 from J; bases not matched to a gene: 5. Germline CDR1 is ENHRY and CDR2 is SYGVKD. This chain's CDR3 is CAISEWTGSVYEQYF. CDR3 nucleotide sequence: TGTGCCATCAGTGAGTGGACAGGGAGCGTCTACGAGCAGTACTTC.

DNA for the CDR3: TGCAGCGTTGGGCTAGCGGGAGGGATGGTCACGCAGTATTTT. It translates to CSVGLAGGMVTQYF. The chain uses TRBV29-1 and TRBJ2-3, with 12 bases aligning to TRBD2. After removal of 4 bases from V and 9 bases from J, the junction contained 8 bases not matched to a gene. The germline CDR1 and CDR2 sequences are SQVTM and ANQGSEA. CDR3 length: 14 residues.

The chain links TRBV14 to TRBJ2-1; D possibly matches TRBD1 or TRBD2 (5 bases each). The CDR3 is 15 residues long. Germline CDR1 reads SGHDN; CDR2 reads FVKESK. Trimming took 0 bases from V and 5 from J, leaving 11 bases between them. The CDR3 DNA follows: TGTGCCAGCAGCCAAGATGTAAGGGACCACAATGAGCAGTTCTTC. Its protein product is CASSQDVRDHNEQFF.

The chain recombines TRBV28 with TRBJ2-7, with 8 bases that match TRBD1. Germline CDR1 is MDHEN and CDR2 is SYDVKM. V shed 6 bases and J 4 bases; nucleotides not matched to a gene: 20. The CDR3 contains 18 residues. CDR3 coding DNA: TGTGCCAGCAGCTCCCCTAGCCCACAGGGGGTAGTGAGGTACGAGCAGTACTTC. Amino acid sequence: CASSSPSPQGVVRYEQYF.

This sequence joins TRBV7-3 and TRBJ2-1; 7 bases align to TRBD2. This CDR3 comprises 13 residues. The V and J ends lost 2 bases and 5 bases, in that order; junction bases with no gene match: 0. CDR1 and CDR2 (germline): SGHTA, FQGTGA. CDR3 bases: TGTGCCAGCAGCTTAGCGGGGGACAATGAGCAGTTCTTC. It is translated as CASSLAGDNEQFF.

The chain employs TRBV19 and TRBJ2-5, with unresolved D. The end of the DNA is better explained by TRBJ2-7, so the J call may be wrong. CDR1 and CDR2 from the germline V gene are LNHDA and SQIVND (reference sequence). The CDR3 covers 14 residues. The CDR3 nucleotides are TGTGCCAGTAGTATTGGCTTAATTGGGTACGAGCAGTACTTC. It encodes CASSIGLIGYEQYF.

The genes are TRBV6-6 and TRBJ2-7; D may be TRBD1 (5 bases). V lost 6 bases and J 3 bases, leaving 18 bases between the germline ends. The CDR3 is 15 amino acids. The V gene's germline CDR1 is MNHNY and CDR2 SVGAGI (reference sequence). The CDR3 region is CASSYRSGFYYEQYF. The CDR3 DNA reads as TGTGCCAGCAGCTACAGATCAGGGTTCTACTACGAGCAGTACTTC.

The chain recombines TRBV5-6 with TRBJ1-3; D call uncertain. Germline assignment: CDR1 SGHDT and CDR2 YYEEEE. The CDR3 has 13 residues. V shed 5 bases and J shed 6 bases, with 12 bases lying between them. CDR3 loop: CASSEGSPNTIYF. CDR3 bases: TGTGCCAGCAGTGAGGGCAGCCCAAACACCATATATTTT.

The chain uses TRBV5-1 and TRBJ2-2; TRBD2 agrees at 12 bases. This CDR3 region has 15 residues. The germline CDR1 and CDR2 sequences are SGHRS and YFSETQ. The ends lost 9 bases at V and 13 bases at J; junction bases unmatched: 16. CDR3 nucleotide sequence: TGCGCCACGCGGACTAGCGGGGAGGGGCCCGCGTCGCTGTTTTTT. This gives the protein CATRTSGEGPASLFF. Filled out from reference TRBV5-1 and TRBJ2-2, the complete variable domain reads KAGVTQTPRYLIKTRGQQVTLSCSPISGHRSVSWYQQTPGQGLQFLFEYFSETQRNKGNFPGRFSGRQFSNSRSEMNVSTLELGDSALYLCATRTSGEGPASLFFGEGSRLTVL.

This rearrangement joins TRBV7-9 to TRBJ2-5, with 7 bases fitting TRBD2. After removal of 1 base from V and 5 bases from J, the junction contained 1 base not matched to a gene. Germline CDR1 reads SEHNR; CDR2 reads FQNEAQ (reference sequence). The CDR3 has 13 amino acids. CDR3 sequence (DNA): TGTGCCAGCAGCTTAGTCGGGGGGGAGACCCAGTACTTC. This translates into CASSLVGGETQYF.

This clone was recorded only once. The V and J genes are TRBV7-6 and TRBJ1-1; the D is unclear. The CDR3 length is 13 residues. The V gene's germline CDR1 is SGHVS and CDR2 FNYEAQ. The V end was cut by 4 bases, the J end by 2 bases, with 8 bases between. The CDR3: CASSYGYNTEAFF. The CDR3 DNA sequence: TGTGCCAGCAGCTACGGATACAACACTGAAGCTTTCTTT. Full variable domain (remainder filled in from reference TRBV7-6 and TRBJ1-1): GAGVSQSPRYKVTKRGQDVALRCDPISGHVSLYWYRQALGQGPEFLTYFNYEAQQDKSGLPNDRFSAERPEGSISTLTIQRTEQRDSAMYRCASSYGYNTEAFFGQGTRLTVV.

V is TRBV5-6 and J is TRBJ2-3, with a weak D call TRBD1 (6 bases). V dropped 3 bases and J dropped 3 bases, with 14 bases sitting between them. Germline CDR1 reads SGHDT; CDR2 reads YYEEEE. The CDR3 spans 15 residues. In DNA, the CDR3 is TGTGCCAGCAGCTGGGGACACCCAAGTACAGATACGCAGTATTTT. Protein product: CASSWGHPSTDTQYF.

V usage is TRBV18 and J usage is TRBJ2-1, with D maybe TRBD2 (5 bases). CDR1 is KGHSH and CDR2 is LQKENI in the germline V gene. Trimming shortened V by 1 base and J by 4 bases, and 11 bases separated the two germline ends. The CDR3 totals 15 residues. Here the CDR3 reads CASSPQEREYNEQFF. Here the CDR3 DNA reads TGTGCCAGCTCACCACAGGAGAGGGAGTACAATGAGCAGTTCTTC.

The rearrangement uses TRBV28 and TRBJ1-2; 8 bases match TRBD1. The CDR3 extends over 16 amino acids. V lost 5 bases to trimming and J lost 0 bases; unmatched junction nucleotides: 8. Germline-derived CDR1 and CDR2 are MDHEN and SYDVKM. This CDR3 reads CASSGEPGQANYGYTF. CDR3 sequence (DNA): TGTGCCAGCAGTGGAGAGCCGGGACAGGCTAACTATGGCTACACCTTC.

The V and J genes are TRBV2 and TRBJ2-3; D remains unclear. Per germline, CDR1 SNHLY and CDR2 FYNNEI. This CDR3 is 12 amino acids long. The ends were cut back, 4 bases at V and 2 bases at J, with 4 bases in the middle. CDR3 DNA: TGTGCCAGCAGTGCCCCCACAGATACGCAGTATTTT. It yields the protein CASSAPTDTQYF.

The gene calls are TRBV29-1 and TRBJ2-2; D unclear. With 3 bases removed from V and 6 bases from J, the gap between germline ends came to 8 bases. Germline CDR1 is SQVTM and CDR2 is ANQGSEA. The CDR3 is 12 amino acids. CDR3 amino acids: CSVDTEAGELFF. The CDR3 DNA reads as TGCAGCGTTGATACAGAGGCCGGGGAGCTGTTTTTT.